The 30 T cell receptor beta chains given below trace back to one sample, sequenced in a study of blood T cell repertoires in COVID-19. Some clones are missing from TCRdb's copy, which holds only in-frame ones; the method was immunoSEQ multiplex PCR. The sample shows 490,000 or so clones, approximately 88% of them seen only once. What was sequenced was PBMCs or T cells enriched from blood (not recorded which). These receptors all come from a woman aged 35 to 49 who had recovered from COVID-19.

The chain employs TRBV11-3 and TRBJ1-6; D gene uncertain. The V end lost 6 bases, the J end lost 5 bases, and 17 bases lay between the germline ends. The CDR3 has 16 residues. The germline CDR1 and CDR2 sequences are SGHNT and YENEEA. The CDR3: CASSWPNRHNNSPLHF. CDR3 sequence (DNA): TGTGCCAGCAGTTGGCCTAACCGACACAATAATTCACCCCTCCACTTT. Based on the CDR3 plus reference TRBV11-3 and TRBJ1-6, the full variable domain is EAGVVQSPRYKIIEKKQPVAFWCNPISGHNTLYWYLQNLGQGPELLIRYENEEAVDDSQLPKDRFSAERLKGVDSTLKIQPAELGDSAVYLCASSWPNRHNNSPLHFGNGTRLTVT.

The chain is built from TRBV20-1 and TRBJ1-2; D not certain. The germline gives CDR1 DFQATT, CDR2 SNEGSKA (reference sequence). The CDR3 spans 10 residues. The germline V and J ends were trimmed by 6 bases and 0 bases, with 2 bases remaining between them. Here the CDR3 reads CSATNYGYTF. In nucleotides, the CDR3 is TGCAGTGCCACTAACTATGGCTACACCTTC.

The chain carries TRBV14 and TRBJ1-1; TRBD1 matches 8 bases. V lost 4 bases to trimming and J lost 3 bases; unmatched junction nucleotides: 10. The CDR3 length is 16 residues. The germline CDR1 and CDR2 sequences are SGHDN and FVKESK. The CDR3 protein is CASSRWLGQDYTEAFF. The CDR3 bases are TGTGCCAGCAGCCGGTGGTTGGGACAGGACTACACTGAAGCTTTCTTT.

The J gene is TRBJ2-5, the V gene TRBV6-6; maybe TRBD2 (5 bases). The CDR3 consists of 17 residues. From germline, CDR1 is MNHNY and CDR2 SVGAGI (reference sequence). With 5 bases removed from V and 5 bases from J, the gap between germline ends came to 24 bases. The CDR3 bases are TGTGCCAGCAGTCGGGTACCGGGGTTTAAGACTCGGGAGACCCAGTACTTC. Translation: CASSRVPGFKTRETQYF.

The rearrangement uses TRBV7-9 and TRBJ1-2; 8 bases line up with TRBD1. The germline CDR1 and CDR2 sequences are SEHNR and FQNEAQ (reference sequence). This CDR3 spans 15 amino acids. Unmatched junction bases numbered 7, after V lost 1 base and J lost 6 bases. The CDR3 nucleotides read TGTGCCAGCAGCTTAGATGGCAGGGGGCTGGATGGCTACACCTTC. Its protein is CASSLDGRGLDGYTF.

The rearrangement uses TRBV19 and TRBJ2-6, with D maybe TRBD1 (6 bases). Looked up from germline, CDR1 is LNHDA and CDR2 is SQIVND (reference sequence). Trimming stripped 8 bases from V and 1 base from J, with 9 bases between. This CDR3 spans 14 amino acids. The CDR3 coding sequence is TGTGCCAGTGCTACAGGGTCTGGGGCCAACGTCCTGACTTTC. Protein: CASATGSGANVLTF.

The gene calls are TRBV29-1 and TRBJ2-7; D gene ambiguous. Trimming removed 3 bases at V and 0 bases at J, with 12 bases between. Germline CDR1 and CDR2: SQVTM and ANQGSEA. The CDR3 has 14 amino acids. The CDR3 spells CSVDVAGSSYEQYF. The CDR3 nucleotides are TGCAGCGTTGACGTGGCAGGAAGCTCCTACGAGCAGTACTTC.

This chain joins TRBV4-3 and TRBJ1-2; D gene unclear. CDR3 size: 17 residues. Trimming left V 0 bases short and J 0 bases short, with 14 bases between. CDR1 is LGHNA, CDR2 YSLEER, per germline. CDR3 sequence (DNA): TGCGCCAGCAGCCAAGAGTGGGAGGGCGGATCTAACTATGGCTACACCTTC. Translated, it gives CASSQEWEGGSNYGYTF.

This rearrangement joins TRBV11-2 to TRBJ2-3; D might be TRBD2 (5 bases). The length of the CDR3 is 15 residues. CDR1 SGHAT and CDR2 FQNNGV come from the germline V gene. V was clipped by 7 bases and J by 1 base, with 15 bases between them. The CDR3 bases are TGTGCCAGCATCTTCGCTGGGCGGGGCACAGATACGCAGTATTTT. Encoded protein: CASIFAGRGTDTQYF.

V is TRBV4-1 and J is TRBJ1-2; 9 bases are shared with TRBD1. Trimming removed 4 bases from V and 6 bases from J; junction bases left unmatched: 6. Germline V gene lookup returns CDR1 MGHRA and CDR2 YSYEKL. The length of the CDR3 is 14 residues. The chain's CDR3 is CASSPQQGADGYTF. The CDR3 nucleotides are TGCGCCAGCAGCCCCCAACAGGGGGCTGATGGCTACACCTTC.

This chain links TRBV27 with TRBJ1-5; D gene unclear. Germline lookup yields CDR1 MNHEY and CDR2 SMNVEV (reference sequence). Deletions cut 5 bases from V and 5 bases from J, with 13 bases between. This CDR3 contains 14 residues. CDR3 in amino acids: CASSPREVYQPQHF. CDR3 sequence (DNA): TGTGCCAGCAGTCCCCGGGAGGTGTATCAGCCCCAGCATTTT.

This clone was seen only once. The chain uses TRBV6-5 and TRBJ1-3; D perhaps matches TRBD1 (6 bases). The length of the CDR3 is 15 residues. Germline V gene lookup returns CDR1 MNHEY and CDR2 SVGAGI. The V end was cut by 4 bases, the J end by 2 bases, with 12 bases between. The CDR3 bases are TGTGCCAGCAGTTGGGGCAGGGGAGCTGGAAACACCATATATTTT. It translates to CASSWGRGAGNTIYF.

V and J are TRBV27 and TRBJ2-6; D is undetermined. CDR1 is MNHEY and CDR2 is SMNVEV in the germline V gene (reference sequence). This CDR3 is 14 amino acids long. With 3 bases removed from V and 0 bases from J, the gap between germline ends came to 3 bases. The CDR3 loop is CASSFVSGANVLTF. The CDR3 nucleotides read TGTGCCAGCAGTTTCGTCTCTGGGGCCAACGTCCTGACTTTC.

The chain uses TRBV4-3 and TRBJ2-7; the match to TRBD2 covers 10 bases. The CDR3 has 15 residues. Trimming at V came to 0 bases and at J to 3 bases, leaving 2 bases not matched to a gene. The germline V gene encodes CDR1 LGHNA and CDR2 YSLEER. CDR3 loop: CASSQDSGRNYEQYF. CDR3 coding DNA: TGCGCCAGCAGCCAAGATAGCGGGAGGAACTACGAGCAGTACTTC.

Comments on this clone: Other DNA variants within this sample encode the same CDR3. The CDR3 DNA follows: TGTGCCAGCAGCTTAGGGACAAATCAGCCCCAGCATTTT. It specifies CASSLGTNQPQHF. The chain has TRBV7-8 and TRBJ1-5, with a possible D match to TRBD1 (5 bases). CDR1 is SGHVS, CDR2 FQNEAQ, per germline. The CDR3 covers 13 residues. Trimming took 1 base from V and 4 from J, leaving 5 bases between them.

This clone was seen more than once but under ten times. The gene calls are TRBV7-2 and TRBJ1-4; D unresolved. Germline V gene data show CDR1 as SGHTA and CDR2 as FQGNSA. This CDR3 is built from 14 residues. Deletions cut 3 bases from V and 8 bases from J, with 13 bases between. The CDR3 sequence: CASSFPGFGEKLFF. The CDR3, as DNA: TGTGCCAGCAGCTTCCCGGGGTTTGGGGAAAAACTGTTTTTT.

The chain links TRBV19 to TRBJ2-1, with a weak D call TRBD2 (6 bases). Germline values: CDR1 LNHDA, CDR2 SQIVND (reference sequence). CDR3 length: 14 residues. Trimming removed 9 bases from V and 4 bases from J, with 16 bases in between. The CDR3 sequence is CASIKGGRYNEQFF. The DNA for the CDR3 is TGTGCCAGCATAAAGGGAGGTAGATACAATGAGCAGTTCTTC. The variable domain in full, completed from reference TRBV19 and TRBJ2-1, reads DGGITQSPKYLFRKEGQNVTLSCEQNLNHDAMYWYRQDPGQGLRLIYYSQIVNDFQKGDIAEGYSVSREKKESFPLTVTSAQKNPTAFYLCASIKGGRYNEQFFGPGTRLTVL.

The chain employs TRBV19 and TRBJ2-4, with 10 bases aligning to TRBD1. J was trimmed by 1 base and V by 7 bases; bases with no gene match: 10. The CDR3 loop spans 17 amino acids. Germline assignment: CDR1 LNHDA and CDR2 SQIVND (reference sequence). CDR3 bases: TGTGCCAGTAACTCCCCACGGGACAGGGGCGCCAAAAACATTCAGTACTTC. This codes for CASNSPRDRGAKNIQYF.

The genes are TRBV2 and TRBJ2-6; D ambiguous. The germline gives CDR1 SNHLY, CDR2 FYNNEI. Trimming removed 2 bases from V and 1 base from J, with 9 bases in between. This CDR3 has 16 amino acids. This CDR3 reads CASSESTRSGANVLTF. CDR3 bases: TGTGCCAGCAGTGAAAGCACGAGGTCTGGGGCCAACGTCCTGACTTTC.

The chain employs TRBV27 and TRBJ1-2; D might be TRBD1 (6 bases). CDR1 and CDR2 (germline): MNHEY, SMNVEV (reference sequence). Trimming cost V 5 bases and J 2 bases, with 15 bases left between them. The CDR3 consists of 15 residues. Here the CDR3 reads CASSITGNGNYGYTF. The CDR3 DNA reads as TGTGCCAGCAGTATAACAGGGAACGGGAACTATGGCTACACCTTC.

The gene calls are TRBV7-2 and TRBJ2-1; 8 positions agree with TRBD1. The CDR3 covers 17 residues. With 5 bases clipped from V and 0 bases from J, the junction kept 9 bases outside the gene matches. CDR1 is SGHTA, CDR2 FQGNSA, per germline. The CDR3 loop reads CASSPKGQAFSYNEQFF. The CDR3 DNA follows: TGTGCCAGCAGCCCGAAGGGACAGGCCTTCTCCTACAATGAGCAGTTCTTC.

The V call is TRBV29-1, the J call TRBJ1-2; no reliable D call. Germline CDR1 reads SQVTM; CDR2 reads ANQGSEA. Trimming left V 1 base short and J 6 bases short, with 21 bases between. The CDR3 length is 16 residues. DNA for the CDR3: TGCAGCGTTGAAGGTCCCCTCCGGGTCCTGAAGGATGGCTACACCTTC. As protein: CSVEGPLRVLKDGYTF.

The chain links TRBV7-9 to TRBJ2-3; D is perhaps TRBD2 (5 bases). Trimming took 1 base from V and 3 from J, leaving 14 bases between them. CDR1 is SEHNR, CDR2 FQNEAQ, per germline (reference sequence). The CDR3 has 16 amino acids. The CDR3 sequence: CASSLGFGKETDTQYF. The CDR3 nucleotides are TGTGCCAGCAGCTTAGGGTTCGGGAAAGAAACAGATACGCAGTATTTT. The whole variable domain, remainder taken from reference TRBV7-9 and TRBJ2-3, is DTGVSQNPRHKITKRGQNVTFRCDPISEHNRLYWYRQTLGQGPEFLTYFQNEAQLEKSRLLSDRFSAERPKGSFSTLEIQRTEQGDSAMYLCASSLGFGKETDTQYFGPGTRLTVL.

The V gene is TRBV19, the J gene TRBJ2-1; 7 nucleotides line up with TRBD2. This CDR3 spans 14 amino acids. V gave up 1 base and J gave up 8 bases; unmatched junction bases: 5. CDR1 is LNHDA, CDR2 SQIVND, per germline (reference sequence). The CDR3 loop is CASSIAGGWDEQFF. In DNA form, the CDR3 reads TGTGCCAGTAGTATAGCGGGAGGATGGGATGAGCAGTTCTTC.

This sequence joins TRBV11-2 and TRBJ2-1, with 8 bases fitting TRBD2. The V and J ends lost 1 base and 2 bases, in that order; junction bases with no gene match: 13. CDR3 length: 19 amino acids. The germline CDR1 and CDR2 sequences are SGHAT and FQNNGV. Written as DNA, the CDR3 is TGTGCCAGCAGCTTAGTTAGTGGGGCTAGCGGGCGGACCTACAATGAGCAGTTCTTC. This gives the protein CASSLVSGASGRTYNEQFF.

The chain links TRBV18 to TRBJ1-5; TRBD1 aligns across 7 bases. Germline trimming cut 3 bases from V and 4 bases from J; bases unmatched to any gene: 15. Germline V lookup: CDR1 KGHSH, CDR2 LQKENI. This CDR3 is built from 18 residues. Here the CDR3 reads CASSPRGSGGLPNQPQHF. CDR3 DNA sequence: TGTGCCAGCTCACCTAGAGGCTCAGGGGGACTCCCTAATCAGCCCCAGCATTTT.

This rearrangement joins TRBV6-5 to TRBJ2-1; 9 bases are shared with TRBD1. V lost 1 base and J lost 6; bases outside the gene matches: 1. The length of the CDR3 is 14 residues. Germline CDR1 reads MNHEY; CDR2 reads SVGAGI. Here the CDR3 reads CASSYLGQGNEQFF. The CDR3 DNA reads TGTGCCAGCAGTTACTTGGGACAGGGCAATGAGCAGTTCTTC.

V is TRBV13 and J is TRBJ2-7; 9 bases line up with TRBD2. Losses at the gene ends were 5 bases for V and 2 bases for J; bases not matched to a gene: 4. Germline assignment: CDR1 PRHDT and CDR2 FYEKMQ (reference sequence). This CDR3 is built from 14 residues. The CDR3 spells CASSATSGPYEQYF. The CDR3 nucleotides read TGTGCCAGCAGCGCGACTAGCGGACCCTACGAGCAGTACTTC.

This sequence joins TRBV2 and TRBJ2-1, with 12 nucleotides matching TRBD2. J gave up 9 bases and V 3 bases, and 12 bases lay outside the gene matches. Germline V CDR1 and CDR2: SNHLY, FYNNEI. The CDR3 sequence is 17 residues long. The CDR3 protein is CASSDRASGRVGGEQFF. Written as DNA, the CDR3 is TGTGCCAGCAGTGATAGGGCTAGCGGGAGGGTTGGTGGTGAGCAGTTCTTC.

This chain connects TRBV3-1 (or the pseudogene TRBV3-2) to TRBJ2-4; TRBD2 matches at 8 bases. Unmatched junction bases numbered 6, after V lost 4 bases and J lost 4 bases. This CDR3 has 15 residues. The germline CDR1 and CDR2 sequences are LGHDT and YNNKEL (reference sequence). DNA for the CDR3: TGTGCCAGCAGCCCAGGGGCTAGCGGGAAAAACATTCAGTACTTC. This encodes CASSPGASGKNIQYF.